What follows are 27 T cell receptor beta chains derived from one specimen sequenced in a study of liver allograft versus peripheral blood T cells. Study-level background: Blood and transplanted-liver T cell receptor repertoires from recipients were compared.

TCRdb recomputed calls from the reads with MiXCR, one row per CDR3 protein. The repertoire holds 9,300 or so distinct CDR3 sequences, with over 15% as singletons. Receptor source: a human patient who had a liver transplant. Some T cells may arise from the graft donor.

By its share, this clonotype is medium-sized (0.01 to 0.1%). The CDR3 spells CASSIGRRDRVYNEQFF. The CDR3 DNA sequence: TGTGCCAGTAGTATAGGAAGGCGGGACAGGGTATACAATGAGCAGTTCTTC. This chain uses TRBV19 with TRBJ2-1, with TRBD1 matching 9 bases. Germline CDR1 reads LNHDA; CDR2 reads SQIVND (reference sequence). This CDR3 spans 17 amino acids. Unmatched junction bases numbered 8, after V lost 1 base and J lost 4 bases.

This clonotype was seen only a few times. J is TRBJ1-6 and V is TRBV12-3 or TRBV12-4, with 9 positions matching TRBD1. V lost 7 bases and J lost 7; bases outside the gene matches: 8. The CDR3 covers 15 residues. CDR3 in DNA: TGTGCCAGCACCTCGAGGGGACAGGGAAATTCACCCCTCCACTTT. It codes for CASTSRGQGNSPLHF.

The chain links TRBV5-5 to TRBJ2-7, with D uncertain. Germline lookup yields CDR1 SGHKS and CDR2 YYEKEE (reference sequence). Between the trimmed V and J ends, which lost 4 bases and 6 bases, there was a span of 14 bases. The CDR3 sequence is 13 residues long. The CDR3 region is CASSPERTGEQYF. DNA of the CDR3: TGTGCCAGCAGCCCGGAGAGGACCGGCGAGCAGTACTTC.

This clonotype was picked up a small number of times. The V gene is TRBV20-1, the J gene TRBJ2-1; the match to TRBD2 covers 13 bases. Germline CDR1 is DFQATT and CDR2 is SNEGSKA (reference sequence). There are 13 residues in the CDR3. The J segment lost 4 bases and the V segment lost 6 bases, leaving 0 bases of the junction unmatched. The CDR3 protein is CSAGLAGYNEQFF. Written as DNA, the CDR3 is TGCAGTGCGGGACTAGCGGGATACAATGAGCAGTTCTTC.

This sequence joins TRBV11-3 and TRBJ2-1, with D possibly matching TRBD2 (6 bases). V gave up 1 base and J gave up 2 bases, with 9 bases separating them. Germline CDR1 reads SGHNT; CDR2 reads YENEEA. This CDR3 has 15 residues. The CDR3 sequence: CASSLGSGAYNEQFF. In DNA, the CDR3 is TGTGCCAGCAGCTTAGGCTCGGGGGCCTACAATGAGCAGTTCTTC.

This clonotype was seen a few times. The gene calls are TRBV20-1 and TRBJ2-7; 9 nucleotides agree with TRBD1. Germline CDR1 is DFQATT and CDR2 is SNEGSKA (reference sequence). The trim removed 5 bases at V and 6 bases at J, leaving 8 bases unmatched. The CDR3 is 13 residues long. The CDR3 region has the DNA TGCAGTGCTCCGGGACAGGGAAGGGTCGAGCAGTACTTC. Its protein is CSAPGQGRVEQYF.

This clonotype has a count of ten or more. This sequence joins TRBV5-6 and TRBJ1-1; no reliable D call. CDR1 is SGHDT and CDR2 is YYEEEE in the germline V gene. CDR3 length: 13 residues. Trimming shortened V by 1 base and J by 7 bases, and 11 bases separated the two germline ends. The CDR3 loop reads CASSLRRGVEAFF. In nucleotides, the CDR3 is TGTGCCAGCAGCTTGCGGCGTGGCGTTGAAGCTTTCTTT.

This clonotype was found many times. The rearrangement uses TRBV7-3 and TRBJ1-1, with D possibly matching TRBD1 (6 bases). Germline CDR1 reads SGHTA; CDR2 reads FQGTGA. V dropped 5 bases and J dropped 1 base, with 11 bases sitting between them. The CDR3 has 14 residues. In DNA form, the CDR3 reads TGTGCCAGCAGCCCGGGACACCAGAACACTGAAGCTTTCTTT. Residues: CASSPGHQNTEAFF.

The V and J genes are TRBV12-3 or TRBV12-4 and TRBJ1-3; D is uncertain. The CDR3 has 11 residues. V shed 6 bases and J shed 7 bases, with 7 bases lying between them. CDR3 sequence reads: CASSLGNTIYF. The CDR3 DNA is TGTGCCAGCAGCCTAGGGAACACCATATATTTT.

This clonotype was detected a few times. The chain combines TRBV7-9 with TRBJ2-1; the match to TRBD2 covers 12 bases. The CDR3 has 16 residues. From germline, CDR1 is SEHNR and CDR2 FQNEAQ (reference sequence). Trimming took 5 bases from V and 9 from J; bases not matched to a gene: 11. The CDR3 nucleotides read TGTGCCAGCAGCCGCCCGGCTAGCGGGGGGGCCGTTGAGCAGTTCTTC. Translated, it gives CASSRPASGGAVEQFF.

The chain joins TRBV12-3 or TRBV12-4 to TRBJ2-3; D might be TRBD2 (6 bases). V dropped 5 bases and J dropped 7 bases, with 13 bases sitting between them. This CDR3 contains 13 residues. CDR3 nucleotides: TGTGCCAGCAGTCCTCCAGGGAGGAATACGCAGTATTTT. It yields the protein CASSPPGRNTQYF.

The chain uses TRBV5-4 and TRBJ1-1; no firm D call. The V gene's germline CDR1 is SGHNT and CDR2 YYREEE (reference sequence). The CDR3 extends over 13 amino acids. Trimming took 2 bases from V and 5 from J, leaving 10 bases between them. The CDR3 protein is CASSFGSPTEAFF. CDR3 DNA: TGTGCCAGCAGCTTTGGAAGCCCGACTGAAGCTTTCTTT. Full variable domain (outside the CDR3, taken from reference TRBV5-4 and TRBJ1-1): ETGVTQSPTHLIKTRGQQVTLRCSSQSGHNTVSWYQQALGQGPQFIFQYYREEENGRGNFPPRFSGLQFPNYSSELNVNALELDDSALYLCASSFGSPTEAFFGQGTRLTVV.

By share of the sample, this clonotype is medium-sized. This rearrangement joins TRBV6-1 to TRBJ1-2, with D unclear. Per germline, CDR1 MNHNS and CDR2 SASEGT. V was cut by 6 bases and J by 0 bases, with 17 bases left in between. The CDR3 sequence is 16 residues long. The CDR3 loop is CASSVEGAEANYGYTF. CDR3 nucleotides: TGTGCCAGCAGCGTAGAGGGCGCAGAAGCTAACTATGGCTACACCTTC.

This clonotype is judged medium-sized. The V and J genes are TRBV19 and TRBJ2-7; TRBD1 matches 8 bases. Germline V gene sequence: CDR1 LNHDA, CDR2 SQIVND (reference sequence). This CDR3 is 17 amino acids long. The ends lost 6 bases at V and 3 bases at J; junction bases unmatched: 16. CDR3 region: CASSGRDGRDRLYEQYF. Here the CDR3 DNA reads TGTGCCAGTAGCGGCAGGGACGGCCGGGACAGGCTCTACGAGCAGTACTTC.

This clonotype rates as medium-sized. The CDR3 loop is CASSYPDRGNQPQHF. In nucleotides, the CDR3 is TGTGCCAGCAGTTACCCCGACAGGGGAAATCAGCCCCAGCATTTT. This chain connects TRBV6-6 to TRBJ1-5; 8 nucleotides align to TRBD1. J gave up 4 bases and V 2 bases, and 4 bases lay outside the gene matches. This CDR3 is 15 amino acids long. Germline-derived CDR1 and CDR2 are MNHNY and SVGAGI (reference sequence).

Relative to its sample, this clonotype is medium-sized. The V and J genes are TRBV6-5 and TRBJ2-7; D is unclear. CDR3 length: 14 residues. Germline CDR1 and CDR2: MNHEY and SVGAGI. Trimming took off 2 bases at V and 0 bases at J, with 8 bases between the two ends. The CDR3 sequence is CASSYGPSSYEQYF. DNA of the CDR3: TGTGCCAGCAGTTACGGACCATCCTCCTACGAGCAGTACTTC.

By its share, this clonotype is medium-sized. The V and J genes are TRBV6-6 and TRBJ2-7, with 10 bases lining up with TRBD2. The germline V gene has CDR1 MNHNY and CDR2 SVGAGI (reference sequence). V dropped 7 bases and J dropped 0; count of bases not matched to a gene: 3. This CDR3 has 14 residues. The CDR3, as DNA: TGTGCCAGCAAAGGGACTAGCGCCTCCTACGAGCAGTACTTC. The encoded protein is CASKGTSASYEQYF.

In this sample, this clonotype is medium-sized. This rearrangement joins TRBV29-1 to TRBJ1-2, with D possibly matching TRBD1 (5 bases). Germline-derived CDR1 and CDR2 are SQVTM and ANQGSEA. The CDR3 totals 12 residues. V was pared by 5 bases and J by 3 bases, with 10 bases between. In DNA form, the CDR3 reads TGCAGCGTTCAGGGTTTATACTATGGCTACACCTTC. This sequence encodes CSVQGLYYGYTF. Full variable domain (missing parts from reference TRBV29-1 and TRBJ1-2): SAVISQKPSRDICQRGTSLTIQCQVDSQVTMMFWYRQQPGQSLTLIATANQGSEATYESGFVIDKFPISRPNLTFSTLTVSNMSPEDSSIYLCSVQGLYYGYTFGSGTRLTVV.

This clonotype was counted at least ten times. The V call is TRBV19, the J call TRBJ1-1, with unresolved D. V lost 3 bases and J lost 4, with 12 bases in between. CDR1 and CDR2 (germline): LNHDA, SQIVND (reference sequence). CDR3 length: 14 residues. The CDR3 loop reads CASSIQGFGTEAFF. CDR3 in DNA: TGTGCCAGTAGTATCCAAGGGTTTGGCACTGAAGCTTTCTTT. The full variable domain, its missing parts supplied by reference TRBV19 and TRBJ1-1, is DGGITQSPKYLFRKEGQNVTLSCEQNLNHDAMYWYRQDPGQGLRLIYYSQIVNDFQKGDIAEGYSVSREKKESFPLTVTSAQKNPTAFYLCASSIQGFGTEAFFGQGTRLTVV.

This clonotype was counted only a few times. The rearrangement uses TRBV3-1 and TRBJ1-5; the D is unclear. Per germline, CDR1 LGHDT and CDR2 YNNKEL (reference sequence). The V end lost 4 bases, the J end lost 0 bases, and 7 bases lay between the germline ends. There are 14 residues in the CDR3. CDR3 sequence: CASSLDPSNQPQHF. CDR3 nucleotide sequence: TGTGCCAGCAGCCTTGACCCTAGCAATCAGCCCCAGCATTTT.

The chain combines TRBV5-1 with TRBJ1-4; D unclear. V was clipped by 6 bases and J by 5 bases, with 11 bases between them. The CDR3 runs 13 residues. The germline CDR1 and CDR2 sequences are SGHRS and YFSETQ. The CDR3 region is CASTEPGNEKLFF. The CDR3, as DNA: TGCGCCAGCACCGAACCGGGAAATGAAAAACTGTTTTTT.

The rearrangement joins TRBV20-1 to TRBJ1-2; TRBD1 matches 7 bases. Germline V gene data show CDR1 as DFQATT and CDR2 as SNEGSKA (reference sequence). V shed 7 bases and J 6 bases; nucleotides not matched to a gene: 5. The CDR3 is made up of 11 amino acids. CDR3 bases: TGCAGTGTTTCAACAGGGGATGGCTACACCTTC. Its translation is CSVSTGDGYTF.

This clonotype is medium-sized within its sample. The chain employs TRBV5-6 and TRBJ1-4; the D gene is possibly TRBD1 (5 bases). The CDR3 is made up of 14 amino acids. Between the trimmed V and J ends, which lost 0 bases and 5 bases, there was a span of 8 bases. Germline CDR1 is SGHDT and CDR2 is YYEEEE. CDR3 sequence reads: CASSLDRGNEKLFF. CDR3 DNA sequence: TGTGCCAGCAGCTTGGACCGGGGGAATGAAAAACTGTTTTTT.

The V call is TRBV30, the J call TRBJ2-7; D is ambiguous. V was clipped by 4 bases and J by 4 bases, with 8 bases between them. The CDR3 totals 11 residues. Germline CDR1 is GTSNPN and CDR2 is SVGIG (reference sequence). The CDR3 DNA reads TGTGCCTGGAAGGAAGATTACGAGCAGTACTTC. Amino acid sequence: CAWKEDYEQYF.

The chain uses TRBV11-2 and TRBJ1-1; D unresolved. The CDR3 runs to 13 residues. CDR1 and CDR2 from the germline V gene are SGHAT and FQNNGV. Trimming removed 6 bases from V and 6 bases from J, with 14 bases in between. CDR3 protein: CASSPSTVAEAFF. The CDR3 DNA reads as TGTGCCAGCAGTCCGAGTACGGTCGCTGAAGCTTTCTTT.

The chain couples TRBV3-1 to TRBJ1-5, with TRBD1 as a possible D gene (6 bases). In germline, CDR1 is LGHDT, CDR2 YNNKEL (reference sequence). Trimming cost V 1 base and J 7 bases, with 11 bases left between them. The CDR3 spans 14 residues. The CDR3 here is CASSQAGEGQPQHF. CDR3 nucleotides: TGTGCCAGCAGCCAAGCAGGGGAAGGACAGCCCCAGCATTTT. The full variable domain, its missing parts supplied by reference TRBV3-1 and TRBJ1-5, is DTAVSQTPKYLVTQMGNDKSIKCEQNLGHDTMYWYKQDSKKFLKIMFSYNNKELIINETVPNRFSPKSPDKAHLNLHINSLELGDSAVYFCASSQAGEGQPQHFGDGTRLSIL.

This clonotype ranks as medium-sized. The J gene is TRBJ1-2, the V gene TRBV6-5; 10 positions match TRBD1. V trimming: 4 bases; J trimming: 8 bases; junction bases outside the gene matches: 10. The CDR3 loop spans 15 amino acids. Germline V gives CDR1 MNHEY, CDR2 SVGAGI. This chain's CDR3 is CASSSQTGGLNGYTF. In DNA form, the CDR3 reads TGTGCCAGCAGTTCTCAGACAGGGGGCCTTAACGGCTACACCTTC.